This T cell receptor (beta chain) derives from a study of blood T cells in healthy people across ages. The germline CDR1 and CDR2 sequences are SGHRS and YFSETQ. This CDR3 has 14 amino acids. V was shortened by 4 bases and J by 8 bases, with 15 bases between the two germline ends. Primed by a sample-barcoded 5' primer and a J-beta primer mix, a second PCR proceeded for 7 to 11 cycles. TCRdb re-called the 5' RACE reads with MiXCR, one entry per CDR3 protein. Among about 1.8 million distinct CDR3 sequences listed, 49% were seen once. Sequenced input: blood. The TCR originated in a woman between 40 and 50 years old in good health. The rearrangement uses TRBV5-1 and TRBJ1-4; no reliable D call. CDR3 sequence: CASSPDQRHEKLFF. The CDR3 coding sequence is TGCGCCAGCAGCCCGGACCAACGACACGAAAAACTGTTTTTT.